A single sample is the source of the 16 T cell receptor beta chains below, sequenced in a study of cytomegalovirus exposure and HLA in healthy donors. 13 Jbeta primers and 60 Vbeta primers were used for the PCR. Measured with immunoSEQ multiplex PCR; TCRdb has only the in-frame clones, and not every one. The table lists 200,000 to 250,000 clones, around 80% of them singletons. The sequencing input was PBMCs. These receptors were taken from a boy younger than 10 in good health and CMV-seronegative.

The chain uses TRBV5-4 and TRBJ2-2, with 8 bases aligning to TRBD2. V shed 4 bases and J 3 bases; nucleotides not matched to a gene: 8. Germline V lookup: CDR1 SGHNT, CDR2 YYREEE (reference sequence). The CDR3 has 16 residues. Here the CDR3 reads CASSHVTGGDTGELFF. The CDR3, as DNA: TGTGCCAGCAGCCACGTAACGGGAGGGGACACCGGGGAGCTGTTTTTT.

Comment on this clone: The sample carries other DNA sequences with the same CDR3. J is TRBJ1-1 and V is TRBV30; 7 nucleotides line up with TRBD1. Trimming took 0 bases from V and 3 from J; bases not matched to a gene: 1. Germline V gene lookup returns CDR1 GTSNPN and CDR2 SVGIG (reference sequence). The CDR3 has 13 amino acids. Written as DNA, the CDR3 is TGTGCCTGGAGTGTAACAGGGGACACTGAAGCTTTCTTT. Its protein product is CAWSVTGDTEAFF.

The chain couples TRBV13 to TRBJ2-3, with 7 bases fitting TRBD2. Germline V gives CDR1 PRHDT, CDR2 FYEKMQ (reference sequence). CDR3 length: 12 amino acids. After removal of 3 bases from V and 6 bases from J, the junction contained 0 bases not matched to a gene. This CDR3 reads CASSFSGDTQYF. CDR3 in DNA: TGTGCCAGCAGCTTTAGCGGGGATACGCAGTATTTT.

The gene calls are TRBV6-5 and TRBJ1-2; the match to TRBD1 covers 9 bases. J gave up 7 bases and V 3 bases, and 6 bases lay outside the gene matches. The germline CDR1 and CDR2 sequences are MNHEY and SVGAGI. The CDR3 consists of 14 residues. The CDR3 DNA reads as TGTGCCAGCAGTTATACAGGGGGCGGATTTGGCTACACCTTC. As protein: CASSYTGGGFGYTF.

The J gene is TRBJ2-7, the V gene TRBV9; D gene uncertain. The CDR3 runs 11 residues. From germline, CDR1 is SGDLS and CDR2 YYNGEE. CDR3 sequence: CRPGPEGEQYF. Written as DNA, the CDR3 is TGTCGTCCTGGGCCCGAAGGAGAGCAGTACTTC.

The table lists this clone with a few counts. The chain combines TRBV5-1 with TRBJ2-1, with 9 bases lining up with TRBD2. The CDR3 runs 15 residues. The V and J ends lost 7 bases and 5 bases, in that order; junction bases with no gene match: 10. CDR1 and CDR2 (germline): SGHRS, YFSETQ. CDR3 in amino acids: CASAFSGRSDNEQFF. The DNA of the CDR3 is TGCGCCAGCGCTTTTAGCGGGAGAAGCGACAATGAGCAGTTCTTC.

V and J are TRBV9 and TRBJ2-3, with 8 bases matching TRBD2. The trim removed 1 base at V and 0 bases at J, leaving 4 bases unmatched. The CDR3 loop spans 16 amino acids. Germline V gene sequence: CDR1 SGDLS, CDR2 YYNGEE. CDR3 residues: CASSVLPSGSTDTQYF. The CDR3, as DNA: TGTGCCAGCAGCGTACTGCCTAGCGGGAGCACAGATACGCAGTATTTT.

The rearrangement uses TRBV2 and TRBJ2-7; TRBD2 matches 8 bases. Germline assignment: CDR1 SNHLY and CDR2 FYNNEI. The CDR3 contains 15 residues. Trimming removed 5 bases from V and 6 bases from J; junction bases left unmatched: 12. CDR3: CASSRSAGRATEQYF. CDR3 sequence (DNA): TGTGCCAGCAGTCGAAGTGCCGGGAGGGCAACCGAGCAGTACTTC.

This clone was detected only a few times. The CDR3 loop is CAWSPDSFPGYTF. Written as DNA, the CDR3 is TGTGCCTGGAGTCCCGACAGTTTCCCGGGCTACACCTTC. V and J are TRBV30 and TRBJ1-2; D possibly corresponds to TRBD1 (5 bases). The CDR3 is made up of 13 amino acids. The germline V and J ends were trimmed by 2 bases and 8 bases, with 15 bases remaining between them. The germline gives CDR1 GTSNPN, CDR2 SVGIG (reference sequence).

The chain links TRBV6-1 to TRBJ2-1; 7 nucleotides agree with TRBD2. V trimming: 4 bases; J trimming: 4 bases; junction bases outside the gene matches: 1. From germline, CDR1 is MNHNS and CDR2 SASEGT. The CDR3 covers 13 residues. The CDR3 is CASSGLAYNEQFF. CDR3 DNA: TGTGCCAGCAGTGGACTAGCTTACAATGAGCAGTTCTTC.

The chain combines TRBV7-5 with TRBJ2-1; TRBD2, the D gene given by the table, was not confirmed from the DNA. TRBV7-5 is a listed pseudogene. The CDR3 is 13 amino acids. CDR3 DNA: TGTGCCAGAAGCTTAGAGGCTAGCGGGCTCCAGTTCTTC. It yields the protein CARSLEASGLQFF.

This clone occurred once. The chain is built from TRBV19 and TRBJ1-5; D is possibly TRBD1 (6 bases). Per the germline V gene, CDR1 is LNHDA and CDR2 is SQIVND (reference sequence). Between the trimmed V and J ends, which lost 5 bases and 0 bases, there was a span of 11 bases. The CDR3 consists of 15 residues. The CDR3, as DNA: TGTGCCAGTAGTTACAGGGTGGGTAGCAATCAGCCCCAGCATTTT. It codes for CASSYRVGSNQPQHF. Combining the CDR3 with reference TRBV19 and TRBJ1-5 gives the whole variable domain DGGITQSPKYLFRKEGQNVTLSCEQNLNHDAMYWYRQDPGQGLRLIYYSQIVNDFQKGDIAEGYSVSREKKESFPLTVTSAQKNPTAFYLCASSYRVGSNQPQHFGDGTRLSIL.

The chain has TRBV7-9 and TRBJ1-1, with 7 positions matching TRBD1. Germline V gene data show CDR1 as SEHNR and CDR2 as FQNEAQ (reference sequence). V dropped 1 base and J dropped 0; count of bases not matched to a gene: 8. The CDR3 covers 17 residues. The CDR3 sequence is CASSLGALGTVNTEAFF. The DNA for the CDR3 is TGTGCCAGCAGCTTAGGGGCCCTCGGGACAGTGAACACTGAAGCTTTCTTT.

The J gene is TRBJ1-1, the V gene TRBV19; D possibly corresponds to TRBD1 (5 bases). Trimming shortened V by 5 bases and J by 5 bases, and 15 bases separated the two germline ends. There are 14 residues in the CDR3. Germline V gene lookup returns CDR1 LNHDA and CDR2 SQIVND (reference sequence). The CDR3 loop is CASSSGTHGTEAFF. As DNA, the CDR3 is TGTGCCAGTAGTTCCGGGACTCACGGGACTGAAGCTTTCTTT. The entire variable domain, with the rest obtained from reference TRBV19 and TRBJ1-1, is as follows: DGGITQSPKYLFRKEGQNVTLSCEQNLNHDAMYWYRQDPGQGLRLIYYSQIVNDFQKGDIAEGYSVSREKKESFPLTVTSAQKNPTAFYLCASSSGTHGTEAFFGQGTRLTVV.

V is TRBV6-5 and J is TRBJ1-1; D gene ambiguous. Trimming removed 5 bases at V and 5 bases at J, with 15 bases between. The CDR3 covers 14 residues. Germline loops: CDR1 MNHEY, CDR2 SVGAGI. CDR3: CASSAAGPGTEAFF. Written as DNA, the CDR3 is TGTGCCAGCAGTGCCGCCGGACCGGGGACTGAAGCTTTCTTT.

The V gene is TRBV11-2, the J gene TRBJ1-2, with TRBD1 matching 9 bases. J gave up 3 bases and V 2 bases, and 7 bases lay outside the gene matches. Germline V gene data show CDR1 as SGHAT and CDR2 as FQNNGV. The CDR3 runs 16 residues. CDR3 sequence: CASSLLRQGGHYGYTF. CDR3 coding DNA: TGTGCCAGCAGCTTACTCCGACAGGGGGGGCACTATGGCTACACCTTC.